Below, 24 T cell receptor beta chains from the same sample are listed, as sequenced in a study of T-cell reconstitution after alpha-beta-depleted transplantation in children. Preparation of the TCRbeta library was carried out with unique molecular identifiers. TCRdb reprocessed the PCR reads with MiXCR, giving one entry per CDR3 protein. The sample lists around 380,000 distinct CDR3 sequences; roughly 11% were seen once. Material: PBMCs from the stem cell graft donor, obtained from the stem cell graft. The origin of the receptors is a human donor who donated a stem cell graft to a child with acute myeloid leukemia.

This chain uses TRBV7-2 with TRBJ2-3, with D unclear. The CDR3 extends over 15 amino acids. Germline CDR1 is SGHTA and CDR2 is FQGNSA. V lost 3 bases to trimming and J lost 2 bases, with 12 bases between them. Here the CDR3 reads CASSLYRRDTDTQYF. In nucleotides, the CDR3 is TGTGCCAGCAGCTTGTATCGCAGAGACACAGATACGCAGTATTTT.

This clonotype appeared many times. The rearrangement uses TRBV10-3 and TRBJ1-2; D may be TRBD1 (6 bases). Germline values: CDR1 ENHRY, CDR2 SYGVKD. The CDR3 loop spans 14 amino acids. Trimming left V 3 bases short and J 3 bases short, with 11 bases between. This CDR3 reads CAISEWDNYYGYTF. The CDR3 bases are TGTGCCATCAGTGAATGGGACAACTACTATGGCTACACCTTC.

This clonotype has a handful of counts. The chain recombines TRBV4-3 with TRBJ2-5, with D perhaps TRBD2 (5 bases). V was trimmed by 0 bases and J by 9 bases, leaving 20 bases between them. In germline, CDR1 is LGHNA, CDR2 YSLEER. CDR3 size: 16 residues. The CDR3 DNA sequence: TGCGCCAGCAGCCAAGACCGAGGAGGCGGTGGGTTGGCCCAGTACTTC. It codes for CASSQDRGGGGLAQYF.

This clonotype was observed a few times. The chain is built from TRBV12-3 or TRBV12-4 and TRBJ2-1; possible D gene TRBD2, 6 bases. The ends were cut back, 5 bases at V and 0 bases at J, with 11 bases in the middle. The CDR3 is 15 residues long. CDR3 nucleotide sequence: TGTGCCAGCAGTGGGACTGTCAGCTCCTACAATGAGCAGTTCTTC. It specifies CASSGTVSSYNEQFF.

This clonotype showed up many times. V usage is TRBV3-1 and J usage is TRBJ2-2; possible D gene TRBD2, 5 bases. The germline V and J ends were trimmed by 1 base and 8 bases, with 8 bases remaining between them. This CDR3 contains 13 residues. Germline values: CDR1 LGHDT, CDR2 YNNKEL (reference sequence). The DNA for the CDR3 is TGTGCCAGCAGCCAAGGCGGCGGGGGGGAGCTGTTTTTT. Translating it yields CASSQGGGGELFF.

This clonotype has at least ten counts. The gene calls are TRBV28 and TRBJ2-7; either TRBD1 or TRBD2 may fit D (6 bases each). Germline CDR1 and CDR2: MDHEN and SYDVKM. The CDR3 loop spans 14 amino acids. V lost 8 bases to trimming and J lost 3 bases, with 17 bases between them. The CDR3 nucleotides are TGTGCCAGCGCCAATTTGGGGGGCGGCTACGAGCAGTACTTC. Protein product: CASANLGGGYEQYF.

This clonotype appeared a few times. This chain uses TRBV7-8 with TRBJ2-7; D remains ambiguous. The V end lost 1 base, the J end lost 1 base, and 8 bases lay between the germline ends. The CDR3 spans 14 residues. CDR1 is SGHVS and CDR2 is FQNEAQ in the germline V gene. The CDR3 spells CASSLDLSSYEQYV. The CDR3 DNA reads TGTGCCAGCAGCTTAGATCTCTCATCCTACGAGCAGTACGTC.

This clonotype was picked up a small number of times. The chain combines TRBV7-8 with TRBJ1-5; D is perhaps TRBD1 (6 bases). The V end was cut by 5 bases, the J end by 6 bases, with 17 bases between. This CDR3 has 15 amino acids. Germline CDR1 SGHVS, CDR2 FQNEAQ. CDR3 sequence (DNA): TGTGCCAGCAGCCCCGAGGAGGGGGATCTTCAGCCCCAGCATTTT. It codes for CASSPEEGDLQPQHF.

This clonotype was seen only a few times. The chain is built from TRBV7-8 and TRBJ2-4, with D unclear. Germline lookup yields CDR1 SGHVS and CDR2 FQNEAQ. This CDR3 has 16 residues. The ends were cut back, 3 bases at V and 0 bases at J, with 12 bases in the middle. The CDR3 DNA follows: TGTGCCAGCAGCTTGAGGCCGTCCCTAGCCAAAAACATTCAGTACTTC. Protein product: CASSLRPSLAKNIQYF.

In its sample, this clonotype was seen a few times. This rearrangement joins TRBV6-5 to TRBJ1-3; D gene uncertain. Trimming left V 2 bases short and J 0 bases short, with 8 bases between. From germline, CDR1 is MNHEY and CDR2 SVGAGI. The CDR3 is 15 residues long. CDR3 residues: CASSYNGFSGNTIYF. In nucleotides, the CDR3 is TGTGCCAGCAGTTACAACGGATTCTCTGGAAACACCATATATTTT.

In DNA, the CDR3 is TGTGCCAGCACCCCAGACTACTCCTACAATGAGCAGTTCTTC. As protein: CASTPDYSYNEQFF. This chain uses TRBV12-3 or TRBV12-4 with TRBJ2-1, with a possible D match to TRBD2 (5 bases). The ends were cut back, 7 bases at V and 0 bases at J, with 10 bases in the middle. The CDR3 contains 14 residues.

This clonotype was observed a few times. The chain carries TRBV18 and TRBJ2-7; D assignment may be TRBD1 or TRBD2 (6 bases each). CDR1 and CDR2 from the germline V gene are KGHSH and LQKENI. The CDR3 spans 14 residues. V was clipped by 6 bases and J by 1 base, with 13 bases between them. The CDR3 loop reads CASSFAGQSYEQYV. The CDR3 bases are TGTGCCAGCTCCTTCGCGGGACAATCCTACGAGCAGTACGTC.

In its sample, this clonotype was seen a few times. This sequence joins TRBV4-3 and TRBJ2-1; a weak D match, TRBD2 (6 bases). Germline loops: CDR1 LGHNA, CDR2 YSLEER. The length of the CDR3 is 18 residues. V was pared by 0 bases and J by 0 bases, with 15 bases between. The CDR3 reads CASSQDRASASSYNEQFF. CDR3 DNA sequence: TGCGCCAGCAGCCAAGACCGGGCTAGCGCTAGCTCCTACAATGAGCAGTTCTTC.

The chain has TRBV6-1 and TRBJ1-2; 9 nucleotides agree with TRBD1. This CDR3 is built from 16 residues. Germline lookup yields CDR1 MNHNS and CDR2 SASEGT. J lost 3 bases, V lost 4 bases, and 9 bases had no gene match. CDR3 bases: TGTGCCAGCAGTGGCTCCGGGACAGGGCTGGACTATGGCTACACCTTC. The encoded protein is CASSGSGTGLDYGYTF.

This clonotype was found a few times. This chain connects TRBV7-8 to TRBJ1-4; D is ambiguous. V shed 8 bases and J shed 0 bases, with 10 bases lying between them. This CDR3 comprises 14 residues. The germline V gene has CDR1 SGHVS and CDR2 FQNEAQ. Here the CDR3 reads CASGSRTTNEKLFF. The CDR3 DNA reads as TGTGCCAGCGGATCACGAACAACTAATGAAAAACTGTTTTTT.

In regard to this clonotype: A single base separates this from a much larger clone, so it may be a read error. The chain recombines TRBV25-1 with TRBJ2-7, with D hard to call. Germline CDR1 MGHDK, CDR2 SYGVNS. The CDR3 length is 10 residues. Trimming shortened V by 6 bases and J by 3 bases, and 3 bases separated the two germline ends. This chain's CDR3 is CASRDYEQYF. Here the CDR3 DNA reads TGTGCCAGCAGGGACTACGAGCAGTACTTC.

The sample holds many counts of this clonotype. The J gene is TRBJ1-6, the V gene TRBV7-2, with 7 bases aligning to TRBD1. Losses at the gene ends were 5 bases for V and 9 bases for J; bases not matched to a gene: 13. This CDR3 has 16 residues. CDR1 and CDR2 (germline): SGHTA, FQGNSA. The CDR3 sequence is CASSPRWRTGRSPLHF. The CDR3 nucleotides are TGTGCCAGCAGCCCCCGGTGGAGGACAGGCCGTTCACCCCTCCACTTT.

This chain links TRBV6-6 with TRBJ2-1; possibly TRBD2 for D (6 bases). V dropped 7 bases and J dropped 8 bases, with 15 bases sitting between them. Germline CDR1 is MNHNY and CDR2 is SVGAGI (reference sequence). The CDR3 is 13 residues long. This chain's CDR3 is CASTQGGLDEQFF. The DNA for the CDR3 is TGTGCCAGCACCCAAGGAGGGTTGGATGAGCAGTTCTTC.

This clonotype was seen more than once but under ten times. This chain joins TRBV10-3 and TRBJ2-1; 8 nucleotides line up with TRBD2. Per the germline V gene, CDR1 is ENHRY and CDR2 is SYGVKD. Trimming removed 9 bases from V and 5 bases from J; junction bases left unmatched: 15. The CDR3 runs 16 residues. CDR3 nucleotide sequence: TGTGCCATGAAAAATAAACTAGCGGAGGGGGACAATGAGCAGTTCTTC. It specifies CAMKNKLAEGDNEQFF.

This clonotype occurred a few times. This sequence joins TRBV5-6 and TRBJ1-1; D uncertain. Germline values: CDR1 SGHDT, CDR2 YYEEEE. V was shortened by 0 bases and J by 7 bases, with 4 bases between the two germline ends. The CDR3 loop spans 11 amino acids. The CDR3 spells CASSLGNEAFF. The CDR3 nucleotides are TGTGCCAGCAGCTTGGGAAATGAAGCTTTCTTT.

The chain combines TRBV5-1 with TRBJ2-1, with D perhaps being TRBD1 or TRBD2 (5 bases each). Germline lookup yields CDR1 SGHRS and CDR2 YFSETQ. The CDR3 loop spans 15 amino acids. Between the trimmed V and J ends, which lost 3 bases and 0 bases, there was a span of 10 bases. DNA of the CDR3: TGCGCCAGCAGCTGGGACCGCCGCTCCTACAATGAGCAGTTCTTC. Translating it yields CASSWDRRSYNEQFF.

This clonotype was counted at least ten times. The chain joins TRBV5-1 to TRBJ2-2; no clear D. This CDR3 has 15 residues. V lost 0 bases and J 1 base, leaving 7 bases between the germline ends. Germline V CDR1 and CDR2: SGHRS, YFSETQ. The CDR3 DNA reads TGCGCCAGCAGCTTGGCGTCCGGGAACACCGGGGAGCTGTTTTTT. It encodes CASSLASGNTGELFF.

At least ten counts were recorded for this clonotype. The chain uses TRBV20-1 and TRBJ2-2, with D hard to call. CDR1 and CDR2 (germline): DFQATT, SNEGSKA (reference sequence). This CDR3 has 12 residues. Trimming left V 0 bases short and J 5 bases short, with 4 bases between. This CDR3 is CSAREGTGELFF. CDR3 sequence (DNA): TGCAGTGCTAGAGAAGGGACCGGGGAGCTGTTTTTT.

The V call is TRBV29-1, the J call TRBJ1-1; no clear D. Per germline, CDR1 SQVTM and CDR2 ANQGSEA. This CDR3 spans 14 amino acids. With 1 base removed from V and 2 bases from J, the gap between germline ends came to 11 bases. CDR3 nucleotides: TGCAGCGTTGAAGCCCCAGGAAGAAACACTGAAGCTTTCTTT. Encoded protein: CSVEAPGRNTEAFF.